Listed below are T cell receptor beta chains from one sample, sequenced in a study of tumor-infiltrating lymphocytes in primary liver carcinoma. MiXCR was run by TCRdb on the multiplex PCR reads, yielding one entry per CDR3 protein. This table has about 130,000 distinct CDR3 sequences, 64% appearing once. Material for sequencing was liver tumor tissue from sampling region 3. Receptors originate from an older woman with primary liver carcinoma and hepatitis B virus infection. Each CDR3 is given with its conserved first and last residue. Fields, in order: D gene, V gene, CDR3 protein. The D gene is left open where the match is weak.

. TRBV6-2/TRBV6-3 CANKSGKNTDTQYF
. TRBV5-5 CAYSFGLMNQETQYF
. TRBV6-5 CVSSYSSLTGELFF
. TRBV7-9 CASSSAGLPHNGQLF
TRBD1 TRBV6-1 CASKGEGASNRPHHF
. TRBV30 CACVGIAYNEQFF
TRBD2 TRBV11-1 CASNLRQRAGESQF
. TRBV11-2 CASSLLQGSLQLF
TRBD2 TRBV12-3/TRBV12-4 CASSAGTSDSTDTQYF
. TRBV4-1 CASSQRSGGDQPQHF
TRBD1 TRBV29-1 CSAGTGGVTGANVLTF
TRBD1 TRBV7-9 CVSSLGTAQETQYF
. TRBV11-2 CASDYGGRTSGSEQYF
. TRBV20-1 CSAPRLANEQYF
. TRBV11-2 CASSSVGKYRNTEAFF
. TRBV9 CASSVETRGRGAYEQYF
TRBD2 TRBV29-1 CSEQTSDEQFF
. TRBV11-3 CACRFRTSTDTQYF
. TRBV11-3 CANSLRTSTDTQYF
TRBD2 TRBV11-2 CASTRGTWELFF
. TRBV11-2 CASRPRPGWDSEQYF
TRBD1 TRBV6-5 CASDRTGSNQPQHF
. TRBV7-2 CASSLGTSNYGYTF
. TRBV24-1 CATSDPGISNQPQHF
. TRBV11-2 CVGSLDRGDTQYF
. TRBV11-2 CASSSRSGANGELSF
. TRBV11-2 CASSFVVQEIQYF
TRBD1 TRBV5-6 CASSLEDRNTYVQYF
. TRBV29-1 CNVARDIRETQYF
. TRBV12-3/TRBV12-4 CASRGPGDAEAFF
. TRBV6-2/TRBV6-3 CASSPGLTTHEQYF
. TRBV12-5 CASGFGHGLNNEQFF
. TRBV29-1 CSATGPLNTGELVF
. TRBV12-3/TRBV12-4 CASSPQQLGNERFF
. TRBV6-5 CASSYSGHEDNSPIHF
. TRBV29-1 CSAYSSALQETQYF
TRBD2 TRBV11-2 CASSRRTSGTGELFF
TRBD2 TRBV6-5 CASRSPGLAGYEQYF
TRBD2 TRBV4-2 CVSRLRSGRAGDEQFF
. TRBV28 CASSLVGLTNEQYF
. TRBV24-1 CATSGSGTAAGELFF
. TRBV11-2 CAGSLRLGRQGNTGELFF
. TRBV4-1 CANRRNGRYEQYF
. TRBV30 CAWKIQQRRTEAFF
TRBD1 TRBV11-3 CASSLGTGGNYEQYF
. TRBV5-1 CASSSPRFGDTQYF
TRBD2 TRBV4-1 CASSPRITGGLNTGKLFF
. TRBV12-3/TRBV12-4 CASSLTGGDTEAFF
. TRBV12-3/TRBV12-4 CASSVGGQQPQHF
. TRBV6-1 CASNDPTMAYRETQYF
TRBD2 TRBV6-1 CASSEASGTWELCF
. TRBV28 CANMPGGRLQPRHF
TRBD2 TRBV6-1 CASTPPGSGTGNEQFF
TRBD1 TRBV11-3 CASSPTGVYTEALF